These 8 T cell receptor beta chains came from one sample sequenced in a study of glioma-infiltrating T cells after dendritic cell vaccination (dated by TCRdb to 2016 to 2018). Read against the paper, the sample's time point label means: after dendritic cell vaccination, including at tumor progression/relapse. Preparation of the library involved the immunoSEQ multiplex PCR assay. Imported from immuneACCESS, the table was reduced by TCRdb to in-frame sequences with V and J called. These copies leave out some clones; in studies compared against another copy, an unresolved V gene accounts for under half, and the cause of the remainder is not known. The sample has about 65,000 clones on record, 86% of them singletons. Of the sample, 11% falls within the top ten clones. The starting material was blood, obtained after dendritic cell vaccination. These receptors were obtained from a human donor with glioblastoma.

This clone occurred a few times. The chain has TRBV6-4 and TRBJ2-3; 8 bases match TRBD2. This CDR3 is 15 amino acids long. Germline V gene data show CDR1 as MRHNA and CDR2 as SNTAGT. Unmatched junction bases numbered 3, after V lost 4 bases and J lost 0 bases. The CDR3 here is CASSAIAGSTDTQYF. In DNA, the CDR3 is TGTGCCAGCAGTGCAATAGCGGGGAGCACAGATACGCAGTATTTT.

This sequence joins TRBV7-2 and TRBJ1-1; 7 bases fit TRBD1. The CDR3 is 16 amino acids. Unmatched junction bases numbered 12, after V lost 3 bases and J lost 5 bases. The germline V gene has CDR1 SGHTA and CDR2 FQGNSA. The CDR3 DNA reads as TGTGCCAGCAGCTTCGCGTCAAACAGACAGGGAACTGAAGCTTTCTTT. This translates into CASSFASNRQGTEAFF.

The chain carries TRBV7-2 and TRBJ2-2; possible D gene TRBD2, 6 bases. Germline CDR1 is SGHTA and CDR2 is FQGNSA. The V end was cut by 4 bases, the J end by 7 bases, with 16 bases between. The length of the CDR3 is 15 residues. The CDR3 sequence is CASSWVSGASGELFF. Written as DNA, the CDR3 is TGTGCCAGCAGCTGGGTCTCGGGAGCTAGCGGGGAGCTGTTTTTT. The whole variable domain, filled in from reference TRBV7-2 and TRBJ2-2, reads GAGVSQSPSNKVTEKGKDVELRCDPISGHTALYWYRQSLGQGLEFLIYFQGNSAPDKSGLPSDRFSAERTGGSVSTLTIQRTQQEDSAVYLCASSWVSGASGELFFGEGSRLTVL.

The DNA for the CDR3 is TGTGCCAGCAGCTGGGGCCATAATGAAAAACTGTTTTTT. Protein sequence: CASSWGHNEKLFF. V gene TRBV5-4 combines with J gene TRBJ1-4; perhaps TRBD1 as D (5 bases). V dropped 3 bases and J dropped 4 bases, with 7 bases sitting between them. The CDR3 consists of 13 residues. From germline, CDR1 is SGHNT and CDR2 YYREEE (reference sequence).

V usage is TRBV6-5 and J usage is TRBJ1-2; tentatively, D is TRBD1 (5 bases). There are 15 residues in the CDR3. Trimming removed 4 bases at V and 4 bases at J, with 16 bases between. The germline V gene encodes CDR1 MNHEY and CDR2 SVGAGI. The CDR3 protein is CASSLGGWGVYGYTF. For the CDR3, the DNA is TGTGCCAGCAGTTTGGGGGGGTGGGGGGTCTATGGCTACACCTTC.

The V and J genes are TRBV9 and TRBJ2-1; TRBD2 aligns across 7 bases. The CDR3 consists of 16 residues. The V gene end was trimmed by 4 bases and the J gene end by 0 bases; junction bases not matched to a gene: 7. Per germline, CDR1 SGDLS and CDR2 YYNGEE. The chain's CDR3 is CASSPGGLASYNEQFF. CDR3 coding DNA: TGTGCCAGCAGCCCGGGGGGACTGGCCTCCTACAATGAGCAGTTCTTC.

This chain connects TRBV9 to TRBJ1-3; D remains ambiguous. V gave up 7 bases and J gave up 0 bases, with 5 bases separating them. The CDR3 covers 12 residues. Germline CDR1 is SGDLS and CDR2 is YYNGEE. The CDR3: CASRSSGNTIYF. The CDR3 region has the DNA TGTGCCAGCCGGAGCTCTGGAAACACCATATATTTT. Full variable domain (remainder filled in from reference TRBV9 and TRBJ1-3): DSGVTQTPKHLITATGQRVTLRCSPRSGDLSVYWYQQSLDQGLQFLIQYYNGEERAKGNILERFSAQQFPDLHSELNLSSLELGDSALYFCASRSSGNTIYFGEGSWLTVV.

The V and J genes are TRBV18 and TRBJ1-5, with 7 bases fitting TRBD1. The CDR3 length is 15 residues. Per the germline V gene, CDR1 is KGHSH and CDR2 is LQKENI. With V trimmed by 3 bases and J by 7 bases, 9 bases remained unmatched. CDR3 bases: TGTGCCAGCTCACCGGGACAGCCAAAGGAACAGCCCCAGCATTTT. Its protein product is CASSPGQPKEQPQHF.